This is a list of T cell receptor beta chains from one sample in a study of shared clonotypes between healthy human individuals. Clones were read by immunoSEQ multiplex PCR, and TCRdb kept only the in-frame ones, dropping some. This sample yields 2 million to 2.5 million clones, of which more than 80% are seen a single time; about 0.41% belongs to the top ten. The sample consisted of naive CD4+ T cells from PBMCs. Every receptor here comes from a man younger than 35 in good health. Some clones in this sample may be carry-over from other donors' samples. Each CDR3 is given with its conserved first and last residue. The D gene is left open where the match is weak. Some rows have no size entry. The others give once, few or many, or a class for an expanded clone.

V,J,size,D,CDR3,DNA
TRBV11-3,TRBJ2-1,NA,TRBD1,CASSLSDRVDEQFF,TGTGCCAGCAGTCTGTCGGACAGGGTTGATGAGCAGTTCTTC
TRBV9,TRBJ2-5,NA,NA,CASSVGHGPVETQYF,TGTGCCAGCAGCGTAGGGCACGGACCCGTGGAGACCCAGTACTTC
TRBV18,TRBJ1-2,NA,NA,CASSPALDYGYTF,TGTGCCAGCTCACCCGCCCTAGACTATGGCTACACCTTC
TRBV20-1,TRBJ1-1,few,NA,CMIGQITEAFF,TGCATGATCGGACAGATCACTGAAGCTTTCTTT
TRBV9,TRBJ2-7,NA,TRBD1,CASSPRQGRVDEQYF,TGTGCCAGCAGCCCACGACAGGGTAGGGTGGACGAGCAGTACTTC
TRBV5-1,TRBJ2-5,NA,NA,CASGYSGVTETQYF,TGCGCCAGCGGATACTCAGGTGTGACAGAGACCCAGTACTTC
TRBV5-4,TRBJ2-7,NA,NA,CASSLDRSQRYF,TGTGCCAGCAGCTTGGACAGGTCCCAGCGATACTTC
TRBV4-3,TRBJ2-3,NA,TRBD2,CASSQLAGGPGTQYF,TGCGCCAGCAGCCAACTAGCGGGAGGGCCAGGTACGCAGTATTTT
TRBV6-5,TRBJ2-7,once,NA,CASSLNRRRYEQYF,TGTGCCAGCAGTTTAAACCGCCGCCGCTACGAGCAGTACTTC
TRBV4-2,TRBJ1-1,NA,TRBD1,CASSRTQGDTEAFF,TGTGCCAGCAGCCGCACTCAGGGGGACACTGAAGCTTTCTTT
TRBV4-1,TRBJ1-5,once,NA,CASSQDRTAYQPQHF,TGCGCCAGCAGCCAAGATCGCACAGCGTATCAGCCCCAGCATTTT
TRBV7-9,TRBJ2-2,few,NA,CASSLASGNTGELFF,TGTGCCAGCAGCTTAGCTAGCGGGAACACCGGGGAGCTGTTTTTT
TRBV25-1,TRBJ1-1,few,NA,CASSDMREAFF,TGTGCCAGCAGTGATATGCGTGAAGCTTTCTTT
TRBV25-1,TRBJ2-1,NA,NA,CASVGLRELNEQFF,TGTGCCAGCGTAGGCCTACGGGAGCTCAATGAGCAGTTCTTC
TRBV28,TRBJ2-5,NA,TRBD2,CASSLMAILASSQETQYF,TGTGCCAGCAGTTTAATGGCGATACTAGCGAGTAGCCAAGAGACCCAGTACTTC
TRBV11-1,TRBJ2-5,NA,NA,CASSLIGSAEETQYF,TGTGCCAGCAGCCTCATCGGATCAGCGGAAGAGACCCAGTACTTC
TRBV7-9,TRBJ2-1,NA,NA,CASSLVSLAQFYNEQFF,TGTGCCAGCAGCTTAGTTAGCCTAGCCCAATTCTACAATGAGCAGTTCTTC
TRBV28,TRBJ2-7,NA,NA,CASRPGTVPYEQYF,TGTGCCAGCAGGCCTGGGACGGTTCCCTACGAGCAGTACTTC
TRBV30,TRBJ2-3,NA,TRBD2,CAWGLAGTLLPGGIPDTQYF,TGTGCCTGGGGACTAGCGGGAACCTTGCTCCCTGGCGGCATCCCAGATACGCAGTATTTT
TRBV5-1,TRBJ2-1,NA,NA,CASSSGQGIDEQFF,TGCGCCAGCAGCTCGGGCCAGGGGATCGATGAGCAGTTCTTC
TRBV10-1,TRBJ2-1,NA,TRBD2,CASSESRLAGSNEQFF,TGCGCCAGCAGTGAGTCGCGACTAGCGGGATCTAATGAGCAGTTCTTC
TRBV6-5,TRBJ2-5,NA,NA,CASSYERSSPQYF,TGTGCCAGCAGTTACGAGCGGTCCTCCCCCCAGTACTTC
TRBV29-1,TRBJ2-3,NA,TRBD1,CSVRQGMLGDTQYF,TGCAGCGTAAGACAGGGGATGTTGGGAGATACGCAGTATTTT
TRBV28,TRBJ2-7,NA,NA,CASISGTLSYEQYF,TGTGCCAGCATATCGGGCACCCTCTCCTACGAGCAGTACTTC
TRBV15,TRBJ2-7,NA,NA,CATSRDLTGITYEQYF,TGTGCCACCAGCAGAGATCTAACAGGGATTACCTACGAGCAGTACTTC
TRBV6-5,TRBJ2-1,NA,TRBD2,CASSSTSGRGVEQFF,TGTGCCAGCAGTTCGACTAGCGGGAGGGGGGTTGAGCAGTTCTTC
TRBV4-2,TRBJ2-5,NA,NA,CASSQDAALAKETQYF,TGTGCCAGCAGCCAAGACGCCGCTCTAGCTAAAGAGACCCAGTACTTC
TRBV4-1,TRBJ1-6,NA,NA,CASSQDGTDNSPLHF,TGCGCCAGCAGCCAAGACGGAACGGATAATTCACCCCTCCACTTT
TRBV6-5,TRBJ1-4,NA,TRBD1,CASSYEGTAWNEKLFF,TGTGCCAGCAGTTACGAAGGGACAGCCTGGAATGAAAAACTGTTTTTT
TRBV27,TRBJ2-2,NA,TRBD2,CASRSAGANTGELFF,TGTGCCAGCAGGTCGGCGGGAGCGAACACCGGGGAGCTGTTTTTT
TRBV28,TRBJ1-1,once,NA,CASSPYRTATMNTEAFF,TGTGCCAGCAGCCCATACCGGACAGCCACTATGAACACTGAAGCTTTCTTT
TRBV5-8,TRBJ2-3,NA,NA,CASTADTQYF,TGTGCCAGCACGGCGGATACGCAGTATTTT
TRBV19,TRBJ2-5,once,NA,CASSKGQRQETQYF,TGTGCCAGTAGTAAAGGACAGAGACAAGAGACCCAGTACTTC
TRBV19,TRBJ1-1,NA,NA,CASRPREGNTEAFF,TGTGCCAGTAGGCCCAGGGAGGGAAACACTGAAGCTTTCTTT